The entry that follows covers one T cell receptor beta chain sequence. As yet, its antigen is unknown. This record comes from a study of beta chain features in type 1 diabetes. General study results and limits: The naive, central memory and Treg TCRB repertoires looked more alike in patients than they did in healthy donors.

V was cut by 1 base and J by 3 bases, with 8 bases left in between. CDR1 SGHRS and CDR2 YFSETQ come from the germline V gene. This CDR3 has 14 residues. Isolated RNA was reverse transcribed in full, so expressed TCRB transcripts were sequenced. Assay used: immunoSEQ multiplex PCR; TCRdb lists only in-frame clones, some missing. The sample yields about 900,000 clones, 17% seen once. The sample consisted of naive CD4+ T cells from blood. This sequence joins TRBV5-1 and TRBJ2-1; D unclear. This clonotype was sampled from a woman aged 18-30 years in good health. CDR3 in DNA: TGCGCCAGCAGCTTGAGTATGGGCTACAATGAGCAGTTCTTC. Translated: CASSLSMGYNEQFF.